The 28 T cell receptor beta chains reported below all come from one sample, sequenced in a study of spatial heterogeneity in lung cancer. This sample's time point: sample taken at primary tumor resection. Tumor, nontumor lung or frozen PBMC supplied whole RNA that was sequenced unsorted. TCRdb passed the 5' RACE reads through MiXCR, listing each CDR3 protein once. The top ten clones hold 35% to 50% of a sample with more than 80,000 distinct CDR3 sequences, approximately 12% of them seen once. The sample was PBMCs, taken at surgery. The origin of the receptors is a male donor with early-stage non-small cell lung cancer.

The chain combines TRBV20-1 with TRBJ2-7, with D unresolved. V lost 3 bases and J lost 1, with 16 bases in between. Per germline, CDR1 DFQATT and CDR2 SNEGSKA (reference sequence). The CDR3 spans 15 residues. CDR3 region: CSASSAESSSYEQYF. In nucleotides, the CDR3 is TGCAGTGCTAGCTCTGCGGAGTCTAGTTCCTACGAGCAGTACTTC.

This clonotype was counted at least ten times. The rearrangement joins TRBV27 to TRBJ1-5, with D perhaps matching TRBD1 (6 bases). V lost 5 bases and J 4 bases, leaving 12 bases between the germline ends. Per germline, CDR1 MNHEY and CDR2 SMNVEV (reference sequence). The CDR3 totals 14 residues. Here the CDR3 reads CASSQGRYNQPQHF. The DNA of the CDR3 is TGTGCCAGCAGTCAGGGGCGCTATAATCAGCCCCAGCATTTT.

This clonotype was observed at least ten times. This sequence joins TRBV29-1 and TRBJ2-4; 7 bases align to TRBD1. This CDR3 has 14 amino acids. V lost 6 bases to trimming and J lost 9 bases; unmatched junction nucleotides: 14. The V gene's germline CDR1 is SQVTM and CDR2 ANQGSEA. The CDR3 is CSVGTALSSGIQYF. The CDR3 DNA follows: TGCAGCGTCGGGACAGCGTTGTCTTCTGGCATTCAGTACTTC.

This clonotype was counted only a few times. The chain has TRBV6-6 and TRBJ1-1, with D maybe TRBD1 (5 bases). Deletions cut 0 bases from V and 1 base from J, with 12 bases between. Germline values: CDR1 MNHNY, CDR2 SVGAGI (reference sequence). The CDR3 loop spans 16 amino acids. The CDR3 loop reads CASSYSVTATNTEAFF. The CDR3 DNA reads TGTGCCAGCAGTTACTCGGTGACAGCCACGAACACTGAAGCTTTCTTT.

The rearrangement links TRBV12-3 or TRBV12-4 to TRBJ2-7, with D perhaps given as TRBD1 or TRBD2 (5 bases each). Trimming removed 7 bases at V and 4 bases at J, with 17 bases between. CDR3 length: 14 amino acids. The CDR3 nucleotides read TGTGCCAGCACAAGCCCCGGGGCCTTTTACGAGCAGTACTTC. It specifies CASTSPGAFYEQYF.

This clonotype was counted at least ten times. The rearrangement joins TRBV9 to TRBJ2-3; tentatively, D is TRBD1 (6 bases). CDR1 is SGDLS, CDR2 YYNGEE, per germline. This CDR3 spans 15 amino acids. Trimming cost V 0 bases and J 2 bases, with 10 bases left between them. CDR3 protein: CASSVGLGATDTQYF. In DNA form, the CDR3 reads TGTGCCAGCAGCGTAGGTCTGGGGGCCACAGATACGCAGTATTTT. Filled out from reference TRBV9 and TRBJ2-3, the complete variable domain reads DSGVTQTPKHLITATGQRVTLRCSPRSGDLSVYWYQQSLDQGLQFLIQYYNGEERAKGNILERFSAQQFPDLHSELNLSSLELGDSALYFCASSVGLGATDTQYFGPGTRLTVL.

In its sample, this clonotype was seen many times. The chain employs TRBV27 and TRBJ2-5; D remains unclear. The V gene lost 2 bases and the J gene lost 5 bases, with 9 bases spanning the gap. The V gene's germline CDR1 is MNHEY and CDR2 SMNVEV (reference sequence). CDR3 length: 13 amino acids. CDR3 residues: CASSLVIGETQYF. The DNA of the CDR3 is TGTGCCAGCAGTTTAGTGATAGGGGAGACCCAGTACTTC.

The J gene is TRBJ2-3, the V gene TRBV9; TRBD2 matches 9 bases. This CDR3 region has 14 residues. J was trimmed by 6 bases and V by 4 bases; bases with no gene match: 6. Per the germline V gene, CDR1 is SGDLS and CDR2 is YYNGEE. Written as DNA, the CDR3 is TGTGCCAGCAGCACCGGGACTAGCTATGATACGCAGTATTTT. The encoded protein is CASSTGTSYDTQYF.

The chain combines TRBV19 with TRBJ2-1; D may be TRBD2 (5 bases). The germline V gene has CDR1 LNHDA and CDR2 SQIVND (reference sequence). The ends were cut back, 7 bases at V and 0 bases at J, with 13 bases in the middle. The CDR3 sequence is 15 residues long. CDR3 region: CASTWRRGSYNEQFF. The DNA of the CDR3 is TGTGCCAGTACCTGGAGACGGGGCTCCTACAATGAGCAGTTCTTC.

The chain joins TRBV11-2 to TRBJ2-3, with D maybe TRBD2 (7 bases). The germline gives CDR1 SGHAT, CDR2 FQNNGV. The V gene lost 0 bases and the J gene lost 8 bases, with 24 bases spanning the gap. The CDR3 is 18 amino acids. The CDR3 region is CASSLEGGLAEALGTQYF. For the CDR3, the DNA is TGTGCCAGCAGCTTAGAGGGGGGGCTAGCGGAGGCCTTGGGTACGCAGTATTTT.

This clonotype was seen repeatedly, ten times or more. The V gene is TRBV3-1, the J gene TRBJ2-7; unclear D gene. The CDR3 is made up of 15 amino acids. The V and J ends lost 4 bases and 0 bases respectively, with 13 bases between them. The germline gives CDR1 LGHDT, CDR2 YNNKEL (reference sequence). CDR3 amino acids: CASSRASDVSYEQYF. CDR3 nucleotides: TGTGCCAGCAGCCGCGCCTCAGACGTCTCCTACGAGCAGTACTTC.

This chain uses TRBV6-2 or TRBV6-3 with TRBJ2-4; the D is unclear. V was cut by 5 bases and J by 9 bases, with 20 bases left in between. CDR3 length: 15 amino acids. Germline CDR1 reads MNHEY; CDR2 reads SVGEGT. The CDR3 reads CASSQRPGFFIIQYF. The CDR3 nucleotides read TGTGCCAGCAGTCAAAGACCCGGCTTCTTTATCATTCAGTACTTC.

This clonotype was seen ten or more times. The V call is TRBV5-1, the J call TRBJ2-5, with D hard to call. Germline loops: CDR1 SGHRS, CDR2 YFSETQ. V was trimmed by 0 bases and J by 2 bases, leaving 8 bases between them. CDR3 size: 14 residues. The CDR3 DNA is TGCGCCAGCAGCTTGGGTAGGGAACAAGAGACCCAGTACTTC. Translation: CASSLGREQETQYF.

This clonotype came up many times. The chain couples TRBV7-3 to TRBJ2-1, with D possibly TRBD2 on 6 matching bases. Germline CDR1 SGHTA, CDR2 FQGTGA. Trimming took off 5 bases at V and 4 bases at J, with 21 bases between the two ends. This CDR3 region has 17 residues. DNA for the CDR3: TGTGCCAGCAGCGCCCGTCACTCCCCGGAGGGATACAATGAGCAGTTCTTC. It codes for CASSARHSPEGYNEQFF.

There are a few counts of this clonotype. This chain joins TRBV24-1 and TRBJ2-5; D might be TRBD1 (6 bases). Germline V gene data show CDR1 as KGHDR and CDR2 as SFDVKD. This CDR3 has 14 residues. Trimming removed 5 bases at V and 2 bases at J, with 11 bases between. The CDR3 DNA is TGTGCCACCAGTGTCCCCGGACAGCAAGAGACCCAGTACTTC. Encoded protein: CATSVPGQQETQYF.

The V gene is TRBV11-2, the J gene TRBJ2-1, with 14 nucleotides matching TRBD2. This CDR3 region has 15 residues. After removal of 5 bases from V and 9 bases from J, the junction contained 6 bases not matched to a gene. In germline, CDR1 is SGHAT, CDR2 FQNNGV. The DNA of the CDR3 is TGTGCCAGCAGCCCGGGACTAGCGGGAGTTGGTGAGCAGTTCTTC. Its protein product is CASSPGLAGVGEQFF.

The genes are TRBV23-1 and TRBJ2-5, with a tentative D call TRBD1 (5 bases). TRBV23-1 is filed as an ORF, its function uncertain. CDR3 length: 12 residues. Between the trimmed V and J ends, which lost 8 bases and 9 bases, there was a span of 16 bases. The CDR3 sequence is CASLITGMAQYF. The CDR3, as DNA: TGCGCCAGCCTCATTACAGGAATGGCCCAGTACTTC.

This clonotype has at least ten counts. This rearrangement joins TRBV10-3 to TRBJ2-2; no clear D gene. The CDR3 has 14 amino acids. V lost 3 bases and J lost 7, with 12 bases in between. Germline CDR1 is ENHRY and CDR2 is SYGVKD. The CDR3 DNA is TGTGCCATCAGTGACTCGCCGGACGGCGGGGAGCTGTTTTTT. Its translation is CAISDSPDGGELFF.

The V and J genes are TRBV20-1 and TRBJ2-3; D is undetermined. The V end lost 3 bases, the J end lost 8 bases, and 15 bases lay between the germline ends. Germline assignment: CDR1 DFQATT and CDR2 SNEGSKA (reference sequence). The CDR3 runs to 13 residues. CDR3 DNA: TGCAGTGCTAGGGACCGCACCGTGGGTACGCAGTATTTT. Its translation is CSARDRTVGTQYF.

This clonotype was seen many times. The rearrangement links TRBV6-5 to TRBJ1-4; a possible D gene is TRBD1 (6 bases). Germline V gene lookup returns CDR1 MNHEY and CDR2 SVGAGI. V was cut by 6 bases and J by 8 bases, with 13 bases left in between. The CDR3 runs 13 residues. CDR3 bases: TGTGCCAGCAGACTCGCAGGGGCGGAAAAACTGTTTTTT. Translated: CASRLAGAEKLFF.

The rearrangement uses TRBV6-2 or TRBV6-3 and TRBJ2-7; 7 bases map to TRBD1. Trimming removed 6 bases from V and 4 bases from J; junction bases left unmatched: 12. The CDR3 is 15 amino acids. Per germline, CDR1 MNHEY and CDR2 SVGEGT. The CDR3 loop reads CASSPGQLAVYEQYF. CDR3 coding DNA: TGTGCCAGCAGCCCGGGACAGCTGGCCGTGTACGAGCAGTACTTC.

This clonotype was detected a few times. V is TRBV7-2 and J is TRBJ2-1; no reliable D call. The germline V and J ends were trimmed by 1 base and 12 bases, with 13 bases remaining between them. Germline V gene data show CDR1 as SGHTA and CDR2 as FQGNSA. CDR3 size: 13 residues. The DNA for the CDR3 is TGTGCCAGCAGCTTAGAGTACCCGGGTGGGCAGTTCTTC. Its translation: CASSLEYPGGQFF. The full variable domain, in which reference TRBV7-2 and TRBJ2-1 provide the parts outside the CDR3, is GAGVSQSPSNKVTEKGKDVELRCDPISGHTALYWYRQSLGQGLEFLIYFQGNSAPDKSGLPSDRFSAERTGGSVSTLTIQRTQQEDSAVYLCASSLEYPGGQFFGPGTRLTVL.

This clonotype has only a few counts. The chain uses TRBV12-3 or TRBV12-4 and TRBJ1-2; D not resolved. CDR3 length: 15 amino acids. V lost 3 bases and J 0 bases, leaving 11 bases between the germline ends. The CDR3 DNA is TGTGCCAGCAGTTTCCGGGCAGGTACTAACTATGGCTACACCTTC. As protein: CASSFRAGTNYGYTF.

This sequence joins TRBV5-6 and TRBJ2-1; D could derive from TRBD1 or TRBD2 (6 bases each). This CDR3 has 15 amino acids. Trimming stripped 1 base from V and 4 bases from J, with 12 bases between. CDR1 is SGHDT and CDR2 is YYEEEE in the germline V gene. For the CDR3, the DNA is TGTGCCAGCAGCTTGTTCAGGGGAGGATACAATGAGCAGTTCTTC. It is translated as CASSLFRGGYNEQFF.

The genes are TRBV7-9 and TRBJ2-7, with D unresolved. The CDR3 is 15 residues long. In germline, CDR1 is SEHNR, CDR2 FQNEAQ (reference sequence). The V end was cut by 5 bases, the J end by 3 bases, with 17 bases between. The CDR3 here is CASSPSGRANYEQYF. The CDR3 DNA follows: TGTGCCAGCAGCCCCTCCGGCCGGGCTAACTACGAGCAGTACTTC.

This clonotype was counted only a few times. The genes are TRBV28 and TRBJ2-3; D possibly corresponds to TRBD2 (6 bases). Germline CDR1 reads MDHEN; CDR2 reads SYDVKM. This CDR3 is built from 19 residues. V lost 6 bases and J lost 2, with 27 bases in between. Here the CDR3 DNA reads TGTGCCAGCAGAACTACGGTGACGACTAGGGGTAGAAACACAGATACGCAGTATTTT. As protein: CASRTTVTTRGRNTDTQYF.

This clonotype has just a few counts. The rearrangement uses TRBV7-2 and TRBJ2-1, with 9 bases lining up with TRBD1. The V gene end was trimmed by 3 bases and the J gene end by 5 bases; junction bases not matched to a gene: 5. CDR1 is SGHTA and CDR2 is FQGNSA in the germline V gene. The CDR3 spans 15 residues. CDR3 bases: TGTGCCAGCAGCTTTGTGGGACAGGGAGACAATGAGCAGTTCTTC. This gives the protein CASSFVGQGDNEQFF.

This clonotype was counted between two and nine times. The chain uses TRBV3-1 and TRBJ2-3; D uncertain. Trimming removed 6 bases at V and 5 bases at J, with 21 bases between. Per the germline V gene, CDR1 is LGHDT and CDR2 is YNNKEL (reference sequence). The CDR3 totals 16 residues. The CDR3 DNA sequence: TGTGCCAGCAGTCCTAGTTTATCGGTCATGGGAGATACGCAGTATTTT. This translates into CASSPSLSVMGDTQYF.